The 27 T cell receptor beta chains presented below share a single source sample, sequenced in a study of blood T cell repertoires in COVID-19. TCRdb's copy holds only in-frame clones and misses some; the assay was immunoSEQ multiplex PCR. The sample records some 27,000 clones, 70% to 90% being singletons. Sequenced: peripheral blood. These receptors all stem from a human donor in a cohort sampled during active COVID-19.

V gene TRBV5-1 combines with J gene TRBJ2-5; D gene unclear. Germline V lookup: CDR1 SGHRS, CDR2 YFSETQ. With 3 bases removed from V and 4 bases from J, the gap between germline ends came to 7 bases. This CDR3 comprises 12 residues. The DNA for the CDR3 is TGCGCCAGCAGCTCCACGGGAGAGACCCAGTACTTC. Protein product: CASSSTGETQYF.

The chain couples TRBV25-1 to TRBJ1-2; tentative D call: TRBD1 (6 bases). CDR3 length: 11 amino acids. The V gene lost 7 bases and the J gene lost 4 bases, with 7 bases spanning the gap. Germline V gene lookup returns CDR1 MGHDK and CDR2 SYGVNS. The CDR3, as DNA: TGTGCCAGCACACAGGGCTATGGCTACACCTTC. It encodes CASTQGYGYTF.

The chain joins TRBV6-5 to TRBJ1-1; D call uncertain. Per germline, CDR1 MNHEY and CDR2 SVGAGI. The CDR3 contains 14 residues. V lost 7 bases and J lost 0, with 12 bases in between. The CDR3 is CASTNPGVNTEAFF. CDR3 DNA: TGTGCCAGCACTAACCCCGGGGTGAACACTGAAGCTTTCTTT.

The CDR3 spells CASSQEGASNQPQHF. In nucleotides, the CDR3 is TGTGCCAGCAGCCAAGAGGGGGCGAGCAATCAGCCCCAGCATTTT. This chain links TRBV3-1 (or the pseudogene TRBV3-2) with TRBJ1-5, with a tentative D call TRBD1 (6 bases). The CDR3 is made up of 15 amino acids. V lost 0 bases and J lost 1, with 7 bases in between. Germline CDR1 and CDR2: LGHDT and YNNKEL (reference sequence).

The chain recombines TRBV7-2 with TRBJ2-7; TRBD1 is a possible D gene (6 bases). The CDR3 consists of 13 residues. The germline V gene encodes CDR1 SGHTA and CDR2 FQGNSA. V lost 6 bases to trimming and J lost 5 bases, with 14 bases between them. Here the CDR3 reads CASRTDHRDEQYF. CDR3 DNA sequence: TGTGCCAGCAGGACAGACCACAGGGACGAGCAGTACTTC.

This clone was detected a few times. The CDR3 nucleotides are TGCGCCAGCAGCTTAACGAAGACAGGGGCCGAGCAGTACTTC. This encodes CASSLTKTGAEQYF. V usage is TRBV5-1 and J usage is TRBJ2-7, with TRBD1 matching over 8 bases. The CDR3 extends over 14 amino acids. Looked up from germline, CDR1 is SGHRS and CDR2 is YFSETQ. The junction had 7 bases not matched to a gene; V was cut back by 2 bases and J by 6 bases.

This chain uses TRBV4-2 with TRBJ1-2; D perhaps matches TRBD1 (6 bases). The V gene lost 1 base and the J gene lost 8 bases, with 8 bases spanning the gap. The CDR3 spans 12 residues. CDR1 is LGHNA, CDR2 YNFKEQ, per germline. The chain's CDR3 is CASSQGTGGYTF. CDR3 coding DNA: TGTGCCAGCAGCCAAGGAACAGGGGGCTACACCTTC.

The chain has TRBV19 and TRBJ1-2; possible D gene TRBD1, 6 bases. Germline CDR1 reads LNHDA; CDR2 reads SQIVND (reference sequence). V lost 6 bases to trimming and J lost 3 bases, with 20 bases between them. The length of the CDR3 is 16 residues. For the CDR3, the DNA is TGTGCCAGTAGCACCACACCCGGGACACCATACTATGGCTACACCTTC. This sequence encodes CASSTTPGTPYYGYTF.

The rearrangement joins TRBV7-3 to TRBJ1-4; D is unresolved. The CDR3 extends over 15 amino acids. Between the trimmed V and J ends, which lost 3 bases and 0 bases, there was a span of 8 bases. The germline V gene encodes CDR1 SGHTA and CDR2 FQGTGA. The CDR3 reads CASSLQRATNEKLFF. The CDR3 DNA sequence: TGTGCCAGCAGCTTGCAAAGAGCAACTAATGAAAAACTGTTTTTT.

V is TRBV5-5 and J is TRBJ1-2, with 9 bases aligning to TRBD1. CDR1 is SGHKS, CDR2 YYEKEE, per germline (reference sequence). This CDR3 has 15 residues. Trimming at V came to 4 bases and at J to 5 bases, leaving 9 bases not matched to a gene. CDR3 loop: CASSRTGDPRYGYTF. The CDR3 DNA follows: TGTGCCAGCAGCCGGACAGGGGACCCGAGGTATGGCTACACCTTC.

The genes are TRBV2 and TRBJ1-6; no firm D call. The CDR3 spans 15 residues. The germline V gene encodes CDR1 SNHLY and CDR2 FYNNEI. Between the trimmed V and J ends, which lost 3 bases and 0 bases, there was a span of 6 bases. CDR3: CASSDESSYNSPLHF. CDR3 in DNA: TGTGCCAGCAGTGACGAGAGCTCCTATAATTCACCCCTCCACTTT.

In DNA form, the CDR3 reads TGTGCCAGCAGCTTGGGAGAATACAATGAGCAGTTCTTC. Encoded protein: CASSLGEYNEQFF. This chain uses TRBV7-3 with TRBJ2-1, with a possible D match to TRBD2 (5 bases). The CDR3 is 13 residues long. Trimming cost V 3 bases and J 4 bases, with 7 bases left between them. Germline V gives CDR1 SGHTA, CDR2 FQGTGA.

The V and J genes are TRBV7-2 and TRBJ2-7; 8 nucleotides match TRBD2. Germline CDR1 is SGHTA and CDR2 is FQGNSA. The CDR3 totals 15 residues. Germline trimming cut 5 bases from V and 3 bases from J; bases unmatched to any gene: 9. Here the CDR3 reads CASSRGAGGHYEQYF. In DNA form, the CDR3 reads TGTGCCAGCAGCCGCGGGGCGGGGGGACACTACGAGCAGTACTTC. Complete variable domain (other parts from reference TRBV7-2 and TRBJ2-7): GAGVSQSPSNKVTEKGKDVELRCDPISGHTALYWYRQSLGQGLEFLIYFQGNSAPDKSGLPSDRFSAERTGGSVSTLTIQRTQQEDSAVYLCASSRGAGGHYEQYFGPGTRLTVT.

CDR3 bases: TGTGCCAGCGGCCTCAGTGACAGCTCTGGAAACACCATATATTTT. It yields the protein CASGLSDSSGNTIYF. This chain uses TRBV9 with TRBJ1-3, with D perhaps TRBD1 (5 bases). The CDR3 consists of 15 residues. Trimming left V 7 bases short and J 0 bases short, with 14 bases between. CDR1 is SGDLS and CDR2 is YYNGEE in the germline V gene.

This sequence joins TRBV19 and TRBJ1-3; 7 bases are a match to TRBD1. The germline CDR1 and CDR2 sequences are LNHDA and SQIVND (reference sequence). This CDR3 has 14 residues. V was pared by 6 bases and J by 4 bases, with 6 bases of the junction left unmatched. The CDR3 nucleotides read TGTGCCAGTAGCACAGGGGTCGAAGGAAACACCATATATTTT. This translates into CASSTGVEGNTIYF.

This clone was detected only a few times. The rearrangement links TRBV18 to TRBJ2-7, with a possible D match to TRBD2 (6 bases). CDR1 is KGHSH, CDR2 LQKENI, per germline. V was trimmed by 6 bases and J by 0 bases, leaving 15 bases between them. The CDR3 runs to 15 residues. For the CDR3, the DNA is TGTGCCAGCTCGGCGACTAGGACCCACTCCTACGAGCAGTACTTC. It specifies CASSATRTHSYEQYF.

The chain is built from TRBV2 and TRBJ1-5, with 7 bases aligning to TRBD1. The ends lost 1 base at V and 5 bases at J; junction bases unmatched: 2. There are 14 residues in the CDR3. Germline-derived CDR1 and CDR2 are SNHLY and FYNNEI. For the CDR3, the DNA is TGTGCCAGCAGTGAAGGCAGGGGGGATCAGCCCCAGCATTTT. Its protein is CASSEGRGDQPQHF.

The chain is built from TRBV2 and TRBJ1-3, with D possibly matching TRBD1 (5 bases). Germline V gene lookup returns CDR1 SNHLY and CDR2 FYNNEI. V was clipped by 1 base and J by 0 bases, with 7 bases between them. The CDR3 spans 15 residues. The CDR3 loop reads CASSEGRASGNTIYF. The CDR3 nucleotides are TGTGCCAGCAGTGAAGGCAGGGCCTCTGGAAACACCATATATTTT.

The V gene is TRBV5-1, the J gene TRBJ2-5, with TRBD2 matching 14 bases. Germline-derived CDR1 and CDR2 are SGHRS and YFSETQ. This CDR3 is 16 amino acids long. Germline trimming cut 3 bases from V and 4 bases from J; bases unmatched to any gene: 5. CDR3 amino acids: CASSSTGLAGGETQYF. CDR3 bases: TGCGCCAGCAGCTCTACAGGACTAGCGGGGGGAGAGACCCAGTACTTC.

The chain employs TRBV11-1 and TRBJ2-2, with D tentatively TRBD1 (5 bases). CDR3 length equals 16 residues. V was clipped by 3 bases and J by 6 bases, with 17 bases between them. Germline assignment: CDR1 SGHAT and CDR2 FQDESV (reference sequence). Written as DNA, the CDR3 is TGTGCCAGCAGCTTGTCTAGGGGCCAGGGTCCCGGGGAGCTGTTTTTT. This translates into CASSLSRGQGPGELFF.

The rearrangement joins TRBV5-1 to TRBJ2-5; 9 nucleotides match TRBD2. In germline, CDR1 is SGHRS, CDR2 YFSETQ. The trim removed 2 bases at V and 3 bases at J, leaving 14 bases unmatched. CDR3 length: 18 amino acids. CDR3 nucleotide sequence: TGCGCCAGCAGCTTCGGCGTAGCGGGGGTAACCGGGGAAGAGACCCAGTACTTC. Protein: CASSFGVAGVTGEETQYF. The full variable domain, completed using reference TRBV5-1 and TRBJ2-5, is KAGVTQTPRYLIKTRGQQVTLSCSPISGHRSVSWYQQTPGQGLQFLFEYFSETQRNKGNFPGRFSGRQFSNSRSEMNVSTLELGDSALYLCASSFGVAGVTGEETQYFGPGTRLLVL.

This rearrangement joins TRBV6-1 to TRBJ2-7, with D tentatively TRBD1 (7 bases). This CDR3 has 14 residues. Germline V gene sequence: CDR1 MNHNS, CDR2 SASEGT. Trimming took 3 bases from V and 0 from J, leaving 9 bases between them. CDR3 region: CASSDRGDSYEQYF. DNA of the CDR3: TGTGCCAGCAGTGACAGGGGGGACTCCTACGAGCAGTACTTC.

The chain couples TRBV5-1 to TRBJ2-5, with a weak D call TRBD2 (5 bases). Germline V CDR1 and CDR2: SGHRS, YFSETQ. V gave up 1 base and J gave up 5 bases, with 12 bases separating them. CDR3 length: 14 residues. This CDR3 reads CASSLRGLGETQYF. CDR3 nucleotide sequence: TGCGCCAGCAGCTTGAGAGGACTCGGGGAGACCCAGTACTTC. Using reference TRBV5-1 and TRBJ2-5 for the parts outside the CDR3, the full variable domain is KAGVTQTPRYLIKTRGQQVTLSCSPISGHRSVSWYQQTPGQGLQFLFEYFSETQRNKGNFPGRFSGRQFSNSRSEMNVSTLELGDSALYLCASSLRGLGETQYFGPGTRLLVL.

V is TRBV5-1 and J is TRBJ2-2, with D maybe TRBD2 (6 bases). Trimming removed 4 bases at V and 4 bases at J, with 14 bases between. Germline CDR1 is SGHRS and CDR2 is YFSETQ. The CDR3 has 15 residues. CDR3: CASSVTSFSTGELFF. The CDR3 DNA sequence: TGCGCCAGCAGCGTAACTAGCTTCAGCACCGGGGAGCTGTTTTTT.

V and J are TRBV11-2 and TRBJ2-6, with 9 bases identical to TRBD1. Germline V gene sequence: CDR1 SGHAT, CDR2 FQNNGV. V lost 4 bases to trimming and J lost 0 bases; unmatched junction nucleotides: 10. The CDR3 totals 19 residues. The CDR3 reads CASSSPTGTGNSGANVLTF. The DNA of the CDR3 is TGTGCCAGCAGCTCACCGACCGGGACAGGGAACTCTGGGGCCAACGTCCTGACTTTC.

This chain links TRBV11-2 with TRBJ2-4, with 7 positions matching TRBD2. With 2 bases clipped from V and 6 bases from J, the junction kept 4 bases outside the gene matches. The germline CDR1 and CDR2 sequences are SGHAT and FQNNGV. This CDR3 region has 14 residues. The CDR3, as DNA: TGTGCCAGCAGCTTATCGGGGGGTCGAAACATTCAGTACTTC. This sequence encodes CASSLSGGRNIQYF.

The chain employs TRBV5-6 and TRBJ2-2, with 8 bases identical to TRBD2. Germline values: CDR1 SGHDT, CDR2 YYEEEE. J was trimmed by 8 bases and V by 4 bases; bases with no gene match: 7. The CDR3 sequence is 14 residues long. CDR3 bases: TGTGCCAGCAGCCCACCGGGGGGGCGAGGGGAGCTGTTTTTT. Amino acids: CASSPPGGRGELFF.